The 18 T cell receptor beta chains presented below share a single source sample, sequenced in a study of blood T cell repertoires in COVID-19. Only in-frame clones appear in the TCRdb table, and some are missing; sequencing was by immunoSEQ multiplex PCR. This sample has 80,000 or so clones, with 85% found just once. Sequencing was performed on peripheral blood. The receptors shown here come from a man aged 55 to 69 with COVID-19, enrolled during active disease.

This chain uses TRBV29-1 with TRBJ2-1, with 7 bases that match TRBD2. Germline V gene lookup returns CDR1 SQVTM and CDR2 ANQGSEA. Trimming at V came to 8 bases and at J to 5 bases, leaving 18 bases not matched to a gene. The CDR3 extends over 16 amino acids. The CDR3 sequence is CSSVGVSSGGDNEQFF. The CDR3 nucleotides are TGCAGCTCTGTGGGGGTGTCTAGCGGAGGGGACAATGAGCAGTTCTTC.

This clone has just one count. The V and J genes are TRBV6-4 and TRBJ2-3; TRBD2 matches at 7 bases. The V gene end was trimmed by 4 bases and the J gene end by 0 bases; junction bases not matched to a gene: 7. The V gene's germline CDR1 is MRHNA and CDR2 SNTAGT. There are 16 residues in the CDR3. Here the CDR3 DNA reads TGTGCCAGCAGTGTAAATGGGAGGGAAAGCACAGATACGCAGTATTTT. Translation: CASSVNGRESTDTQYF.

The chain combines TRBV27 with TRBJ2-7; no clear D. Germline CDR1 reads MNHEY; CDR2 reads SMNVEV (reference sequence). V was shortened by 0 bases and J by 5 bases, with 11 bases between the two germline ends. The CDR3 loop spans 14 amino acids. The CDR3 protein is CASSLSRLSDEQYF. The CDR3 DNA reads TGTGCCAGCAGTTTATCACGGTTGTCTGACGAGCAGTACTTC.

The V gene is TRBV7-3, the J gene TRBJ2-1, with 9 bases aligning to TRBD1. The germline V gene has CDR1 SGHTA and CDR2 FQGTGA. This CDR3 region has 14 residues. V lost 5 bases and J lost 9; bases outside the gene matches: 8. The CDR3 here is CASSTRQGDAEQFF. The CDR3 nucleotides are TGTGCCAGCAGCACCAGACAGGGGGATGCTGAGCAGTTCTTC.

The chain has TRBV27 and TRBJ2-1, with 10 bases lining up with TRBD2. The CDR3 length is 13 residues. J gave up 10 bases and V 4 bases, and 4 bases lay outside the gene matches. From germline, CDR1 is MNHEY and CDR2 SMNVEV (reference sequence). The CDR3 sequence: CASSSELAGEQFF. The CDR3 DNA reads as TGTGCCAGCAGTTCCGAACTAGCGGGGGAGCAGTTCTTC.

The chain joins TRBV6-5 to TRBJ1-2, with D perhaps TRBD1 (6 bases). Germline V lookup: CDR1 MNHEY, CDR2 SVGAGI. With 7 bases removed from V and 4 bases from J, the gap between germline ends came to 19 bases. This CDR3 has 15 residues. CDR3 bases: TGTGCCAGCACCGAGGACAGTTTTGGCCGCTATGGCTACACCTTC. This encodes CASTEDSFGRYGYTF.

The gene calls are TRBV7-9 and TRBJ1-5, with 10 bases fitting TRBD1. The CDR3 has 17 amino acids. After removal of 3 bases from V and 8 bases from J, the junction contained 13 bases not matched to a gene. Per germline, CDR1 SEHNR and CDR2 FQNEAQ (reference sequence). CDR3 DNA sequence: TGTGCCAGCAGCTTCCATCGCATCGGACAGGGGGAAAAGCCCCAGCATTTT. Its protein product is CASSFHRIGQGEKPQHF. Using reference TRBV7-9 and TRBJ1-5 for the parts outside the CDR3, the full variable domain is DTGVSQNPRHKITKRGQNVTFRCDPISEHNRLYWYRQTLGQGPEFLTYFQNEAQLEKSRLLSDRFSAERPKGSFSTLEIQRTEQGDSAMYLCASSFHRIGQGEKPQHFGDGTRLSIL.

The chain recombines TRBV2 with TRBJ1-5; no clear D. The CDR3 is 13 residues long. V lost 7 bases to trimming and J lost 3 bases, with 10 bases between them. Per the germline V gene, CDR1 is SNHLY and CDR2 is FYNNEI. The CDR3 DNA sequence: TGTGCCAGCAACCGGTCCCCCAATCAGCCCCAGCATTTT. It codes for CASNRSPNQPQHF.

The genes are TRBV2 and TRBJ1-2, with D perhaps matching TRBD1 (6 bases). Per germline, CDR1 SNHLY and CDR2 FYNNEI. This CDR3 is 13 amino acids long. Trimming took 5 bases from V and 6 from J, leaving 13 bases between them. The CDR3 here is CASSPTGSDGYTF. CDR3 bases: TGTGCCAGCAGTCCTACAGGGTCTGATGGCTACACCTTC.

This chain connects TRBV5-6 to TRBJ2-3, with 15 nucleotides matching TRBD2. Germline trimming cut 5 bases from V and 4 bases from J; bases unmatched to any gene: 5. Germline CDR1 and CDR2: SGHDT and YYEEEE. This CDR3 comprises 16 residues. CDR3 protein: CASSSGLAGGADTQYF. In DNA, the CDR3 is TGTGCCAGCAGTTCCGGACTAGCGGGGGGGGCAGATACGCAGTATTTT.

This clone was detected once. This rearrangement joins TRBV3-1 (or the pseudogene TRBV3-2) to TRBJ2-1; possibly TRBD1 for D (5 bases). The CDR3 totals 17 residues. Germline V gene data show CDR1 as LGHDT and CDR2 as YNNKEL (reference sequence). V was clipped by 1 base and J by 2 bases, with 15 bases between them. CDR3 amino acids: CASSQGLGVSTYNEQFF. The DNA of the CDR3 is TGTGCCAGCAGCCAAGGGCTAGGGGTATCGACCTACAATGAGCAGTTCTTC.

V and J are TRBV4-1 and TRBJ2-7; 9 nucleotides match TRBD1. The V gene end was trimmed by 3 bases and the J gene end by 4 bases; junction bases not matched to a gene: 4. The germline V gene has CDR1 MGHRA and CDR2 YSYEKL. This CDR3 comprises 14 residues. CDR3 bases: TGCGCCAGCAGCCACCCGGGACAGGGTTACGAGCAGTACTTC. Translation: CASSHPGQGYEQYF.

This chain connects TRBV7-3 to TRBJ2-1, with a weak D call TRBD2 (7 bases). CDR1 SGHTA and CDR2 FQGTGA come from the germline V gene. CDR3 length: 15 residues. V was shortened by 4 bases and J by 7 bases, with 17 bases between the two germline ends. For the CDR3, the DNA is TGTGCCAGCAGCTATAGAGGGGGGGCAGGTAATGAGCAGTTCTTC. Protein: CASSYRGGAGNEQFF.

The rearrangement links TRBV5-1 to TRBJ2-7; TRBD1 matches at 9 bases. In germline, CDR1 is SGHRS, CDR2 YFSETQ. This CDR3 has 15 residues. V shed 0 bases and J 2 bases; nucleotides not matched to a gene: 3. This chain's CDR3 is CASSLGDRAPYEQYF. DNA of the CDR3: TGCGCCAGCAGCTTGGGGGACAGGGCCCCCTACGAGCAGTACTTC. Supplemented by reference TRBV5-1 and TRBJ2-7, the full variable domain reads KAGVTQTPRYLIKTRGQQVTLSCSPISGHRSVSWYQQTPGQGLQFLFEYFSETQRNKGNFPGRFSGRQFSNSRSEMNVSTLELGDSALYLCASSLGDRAPYEQYFGPGTRLTVT.

The chain employs TRBV28 and TRBJ2-6; 11 nucleotides line up with TRBD1. Germline V lookup: CDR1 MDHEN, CDR2 SYDVKM. V shed 10 bases and J 2 bases; nucleotides not matched to a gene: 13. The length of the CDR3 is 18 residues. The DNA for the CDR3 is TGTGCCACTTTGGGAGGGGGACAGGGGGAACCTGGGGCCAACGTCCTGACTTTC. It specifies CATLGGGQGEPGANVLTF.

The rearrangement joins TRBV5-4 to TRBJ1-6; 9 bases are a match to TRBD1. CDR3 length equals 15 residues. Germline V CDR1 and CDR2: SGHNT, YYREEE (reference sequence). J lost 6 bases, V lost 4 bases, and 5 bases had no gene match. CDR3 coding DNA: TGTGCCAGCAGCCATCAGACAGGGGGTAATTCACCCCTCCACTTT. Translation: CASSHQTGGNSPLHF.

This chain joins TRBV3-1 (or the pseudogene TRBV3-2) and TRBJ2-7, with TRBD2 as a possible D gene (6 bases). Germline CDR1 LGHDT, CDR2 YNNKEL (reference sequence). Trimming took 2 bases from V and 3 from J, leaving 14 bases between them. CDR3 length equals 15 residues. The CDR3 DNA reads TGTGCCAGCAGCCAAACCGGGACGGGGGTCTACGAGCAGTACTTC. Translated: CASSQTGTGVYEQYF.

The CDR3 loop is CASSVGANTEAFF. The CDR3, as DNA: TGTGCCAGCAGCGTAGGGGCCAACACTGAAGCTTTCTTT. The chain carries TRBV9 and TRBJ1-1, with D unclear. CDR1 is SGDLS and CDR2 is YYNGEE in the germline V gene. V lost 0 bases and J 2 bases, leaving 5 bases between the germline ends. This CDR3 has 13 residues.